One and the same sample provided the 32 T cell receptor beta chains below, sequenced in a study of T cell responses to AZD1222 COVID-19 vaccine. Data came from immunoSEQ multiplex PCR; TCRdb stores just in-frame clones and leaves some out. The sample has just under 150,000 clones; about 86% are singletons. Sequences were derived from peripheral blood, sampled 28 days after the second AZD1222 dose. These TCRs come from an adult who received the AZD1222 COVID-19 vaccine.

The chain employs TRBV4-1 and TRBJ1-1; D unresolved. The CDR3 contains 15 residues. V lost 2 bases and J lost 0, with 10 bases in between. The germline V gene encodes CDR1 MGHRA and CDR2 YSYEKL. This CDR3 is CASSQHPSMNTEAFF. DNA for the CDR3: TGCGCCAGCAGCCAACATCCCTCCATGAACACTGAAGCTTTCTTT.

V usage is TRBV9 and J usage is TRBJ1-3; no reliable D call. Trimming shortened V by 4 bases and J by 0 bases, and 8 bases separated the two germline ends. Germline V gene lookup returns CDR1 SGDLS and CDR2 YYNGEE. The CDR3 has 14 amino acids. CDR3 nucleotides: TGTGCCAGCAGCCCCGATGGCTCTGGAAACACCATATATTTT. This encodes CASSPDGSGNTIYF.

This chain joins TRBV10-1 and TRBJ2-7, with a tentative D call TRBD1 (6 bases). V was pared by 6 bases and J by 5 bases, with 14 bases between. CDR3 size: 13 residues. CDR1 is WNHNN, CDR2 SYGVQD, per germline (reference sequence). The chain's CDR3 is CASSSRGNNEQYF. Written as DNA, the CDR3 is TGCGCCAGCAGCTCCAGGGGAAACAACGAGCAGTACTTC.

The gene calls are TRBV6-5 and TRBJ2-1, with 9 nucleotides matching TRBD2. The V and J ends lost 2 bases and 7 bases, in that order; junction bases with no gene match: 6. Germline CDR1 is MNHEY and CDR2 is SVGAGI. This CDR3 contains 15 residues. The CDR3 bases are TGTGCCAGCAGTTACGTGACTAGCGGACCGAATGAGCAGTTCTTC. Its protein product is CASSYVTSGPNEQFF.

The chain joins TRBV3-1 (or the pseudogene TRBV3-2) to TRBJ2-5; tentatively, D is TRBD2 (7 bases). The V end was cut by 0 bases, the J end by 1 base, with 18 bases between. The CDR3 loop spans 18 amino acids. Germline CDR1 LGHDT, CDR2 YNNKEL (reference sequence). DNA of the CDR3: TGTGCCAGCAGCCAAGATATCGGGGGGCGGCGGGGCCAAGAGACCCAGTACTTC. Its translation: CASSQDIGGRRGQETQYF.

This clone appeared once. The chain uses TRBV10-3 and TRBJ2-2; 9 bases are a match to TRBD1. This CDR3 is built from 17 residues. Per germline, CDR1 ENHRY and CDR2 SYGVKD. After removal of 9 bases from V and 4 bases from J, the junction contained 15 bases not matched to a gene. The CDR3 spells CAMTARADRGGTGELFF. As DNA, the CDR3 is TGTGCCATGACAGCGCGAGCTGACAGGGGGGGCACCGGGGAGCTGTTTTTT.

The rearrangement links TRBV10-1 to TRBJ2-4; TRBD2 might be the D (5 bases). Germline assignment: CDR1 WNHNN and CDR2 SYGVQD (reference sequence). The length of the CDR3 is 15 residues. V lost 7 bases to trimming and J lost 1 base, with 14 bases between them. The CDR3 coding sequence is TGCGCCAGCAACATACTAGTTCGGGCCAAAAACATTCAGTACTTC. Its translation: CASNILVRAKNIQYF.

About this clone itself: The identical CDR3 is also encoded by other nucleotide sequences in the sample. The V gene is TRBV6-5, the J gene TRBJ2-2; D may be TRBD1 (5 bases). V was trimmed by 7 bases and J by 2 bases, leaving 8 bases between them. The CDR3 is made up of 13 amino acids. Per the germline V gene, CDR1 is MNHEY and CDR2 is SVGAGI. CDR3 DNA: TGTGCCAGCACAGACAGAAACACCGGGGAGCTGTTTTTT. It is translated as CASTDRNTGELFF.

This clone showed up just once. The CDR3 spells CASSLGIPSEEQFF. The CDR3 DNA sequence: TGTGCCAGCAGCTTGGGGATCCCCTCGGAGGAGCAGTTCTTC. The rearrangement joins TRBV11-2 to TRBJ2-1; D is ambiguous. Germline V gives CDR1 SGHAT, CDR2 FQNNGV. The CDR3 extends over 14 amino acids. Trimming shortened V by 3 bases and J by 10 bases, and 16 bases separated the two germline ends.

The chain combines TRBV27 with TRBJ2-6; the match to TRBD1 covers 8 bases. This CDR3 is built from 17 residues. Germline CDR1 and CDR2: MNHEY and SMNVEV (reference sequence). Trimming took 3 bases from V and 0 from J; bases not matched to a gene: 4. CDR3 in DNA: TGTGCCAGCAGTTTGCGACAGGGGACCTCTGGGGCCAACGTCCTGACTTTC. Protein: CASSLRQGTSGANVLTF.

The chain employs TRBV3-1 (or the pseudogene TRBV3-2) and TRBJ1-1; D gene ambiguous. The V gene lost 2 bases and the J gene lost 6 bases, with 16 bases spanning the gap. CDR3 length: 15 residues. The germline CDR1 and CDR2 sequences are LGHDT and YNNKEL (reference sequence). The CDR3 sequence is CASSQQGGAKSEAFF. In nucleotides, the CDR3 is TGTGCCAGCAGCCAACAAGGTGGCGCGAAGTCTGAAGCTTTCTTT.

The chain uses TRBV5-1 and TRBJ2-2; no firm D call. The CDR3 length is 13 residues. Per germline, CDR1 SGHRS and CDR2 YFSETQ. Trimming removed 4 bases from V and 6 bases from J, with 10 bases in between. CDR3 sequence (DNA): TGCGCCAGCAGCAAGGGAAACGCCGGGGAGCTGTTTTTT. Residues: CASSKGNAGELFF.

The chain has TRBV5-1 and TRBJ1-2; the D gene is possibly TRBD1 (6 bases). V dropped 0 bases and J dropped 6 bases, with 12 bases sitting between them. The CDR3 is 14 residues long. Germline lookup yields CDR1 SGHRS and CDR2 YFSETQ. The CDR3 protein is CASSLVGDKHGYTF. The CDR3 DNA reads TGCGCCAGCAGCTTGGTGGGGGACAAACATGGCTACACCTTC.

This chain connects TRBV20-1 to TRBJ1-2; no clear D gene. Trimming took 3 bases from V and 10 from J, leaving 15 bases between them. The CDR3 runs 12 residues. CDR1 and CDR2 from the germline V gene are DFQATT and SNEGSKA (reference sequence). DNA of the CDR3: TGCAGTGCTAGTCAGGCCGCAGCTGCCTACACCTTC. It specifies CSASQAAAAYTF.

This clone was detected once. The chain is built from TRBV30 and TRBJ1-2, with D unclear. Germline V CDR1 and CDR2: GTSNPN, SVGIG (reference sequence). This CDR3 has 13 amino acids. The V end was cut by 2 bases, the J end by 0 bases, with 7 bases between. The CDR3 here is CAWSSSANYGYTF. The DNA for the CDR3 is TGTGCCTGGAGTTCTTCTGCTAACTATGGCTACACCTTC.

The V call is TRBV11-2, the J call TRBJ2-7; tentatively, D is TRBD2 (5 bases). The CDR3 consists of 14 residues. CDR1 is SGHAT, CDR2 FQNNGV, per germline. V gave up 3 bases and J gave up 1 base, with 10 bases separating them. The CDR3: CASSLGPGSYEQYF. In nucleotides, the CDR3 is TGTGCCAGCAGCTTGGGTCCGGGGTCCTACGAGCAGTACTTC.

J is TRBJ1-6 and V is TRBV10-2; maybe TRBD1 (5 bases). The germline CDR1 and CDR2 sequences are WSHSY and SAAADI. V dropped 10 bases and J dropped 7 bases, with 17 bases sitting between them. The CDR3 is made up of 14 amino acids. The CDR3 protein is CATSGQGLNSPLHF. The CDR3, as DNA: TGCGCCACCTCCGGGCAGGGTCTCAATTCACCCCTCCACTTT.

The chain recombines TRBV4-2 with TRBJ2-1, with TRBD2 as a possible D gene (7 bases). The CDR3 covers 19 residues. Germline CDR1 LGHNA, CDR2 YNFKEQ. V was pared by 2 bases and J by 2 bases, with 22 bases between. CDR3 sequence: CASSQRPLGGRGPYNEQFF. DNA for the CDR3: TGTGCCAGCAGCCAACGACCCTTAGGGGGGAGGGGTCCCTACAATGAGCAGTTCTTC.

The CDR3 loop is CASSARQGTDTQYF. The CDR3 DNA follows: TGTGCCAGTAGTGCGCGACAGGGAACAGATACGCAGTATTTT. V is TRBV19 and J is TRBJ2-3; 7 bases are shared with TRBD1. The CDR3 sequence is 14 residues long. In germline, CDR1 is LNHDA, CDR2 SQIVND (reference sequence). The V and J ends lost 5 bases and 3 bases, in that order; junction bases with no gene match: 5.

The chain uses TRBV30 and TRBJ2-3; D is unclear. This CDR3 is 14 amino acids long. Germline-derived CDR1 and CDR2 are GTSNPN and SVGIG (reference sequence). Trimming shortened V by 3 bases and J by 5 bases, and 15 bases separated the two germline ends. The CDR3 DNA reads TGTGCCTGGAGCCGTACCGAGATGAGAGATACGCAGTATTTT. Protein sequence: CAWSRTEMRDTQYF.

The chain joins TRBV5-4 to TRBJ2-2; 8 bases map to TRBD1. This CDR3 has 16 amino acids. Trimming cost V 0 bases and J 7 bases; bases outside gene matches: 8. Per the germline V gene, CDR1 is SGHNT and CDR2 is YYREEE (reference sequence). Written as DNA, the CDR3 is TGTGCCAGCAGCTTGGCGGCCAGGGGGCAAGGCGGGGAGCTGTTTTTT. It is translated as CASSLAARGQGGELFF.

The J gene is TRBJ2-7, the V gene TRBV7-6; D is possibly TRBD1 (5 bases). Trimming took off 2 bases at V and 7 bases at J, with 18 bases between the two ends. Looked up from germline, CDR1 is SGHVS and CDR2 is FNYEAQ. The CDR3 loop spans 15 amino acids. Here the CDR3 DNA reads TGTGCCAGCAGCTTATATGGGGCCCCCGATGAGGAGCAGTACTTC. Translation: CASSLYGAPDEEQYF. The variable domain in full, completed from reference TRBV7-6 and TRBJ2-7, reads GAGVSQSPRYKVTKRGQDVALRCDPISGHVSLYWYRQALGQGPEFLTYFNYEAQQDKSGLPNDRFSAERPEGSISTLTIQRTEQRDSAMYRCASSLYGAPDEEQYFGPGTRLTVT.

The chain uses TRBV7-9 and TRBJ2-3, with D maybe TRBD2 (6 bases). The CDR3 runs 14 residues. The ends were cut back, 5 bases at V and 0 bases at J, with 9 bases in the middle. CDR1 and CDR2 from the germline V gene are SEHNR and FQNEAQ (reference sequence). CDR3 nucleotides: TGTGCCAGCAGCGAAACTAGCAGCACAGATACGCAGTATTTT. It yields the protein CASSETSSTDTQYF.

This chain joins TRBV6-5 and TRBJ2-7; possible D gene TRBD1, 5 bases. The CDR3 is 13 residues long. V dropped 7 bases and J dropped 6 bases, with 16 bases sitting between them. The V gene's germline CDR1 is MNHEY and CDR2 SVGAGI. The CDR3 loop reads CASILVPGIEQYF. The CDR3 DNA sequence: TGTGCCAGCATACTGGTTCCAGGGATCGAGCAGTACTTC.

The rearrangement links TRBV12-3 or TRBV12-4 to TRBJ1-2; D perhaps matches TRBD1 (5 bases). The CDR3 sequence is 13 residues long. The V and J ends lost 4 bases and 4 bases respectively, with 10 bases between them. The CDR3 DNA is TGTGCCAGCAGTTCGACAGTGAGCTATGGCTACACCTTC. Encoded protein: CASSSTVSYGYTF.

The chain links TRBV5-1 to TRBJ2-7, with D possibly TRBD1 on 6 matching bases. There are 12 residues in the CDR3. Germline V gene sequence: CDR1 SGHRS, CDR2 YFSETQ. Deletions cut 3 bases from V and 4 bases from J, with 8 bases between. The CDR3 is CASSSQGYEQYF. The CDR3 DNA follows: TGCGCCAGCAGCTCCCAGGGGTACGAGCAGTACTTC.

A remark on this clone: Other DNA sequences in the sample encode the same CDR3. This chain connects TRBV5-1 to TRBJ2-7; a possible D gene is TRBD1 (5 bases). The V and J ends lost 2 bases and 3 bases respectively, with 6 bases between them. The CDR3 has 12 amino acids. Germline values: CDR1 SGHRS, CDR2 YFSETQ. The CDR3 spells CASSFDSYEQYF. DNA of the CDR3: TGCGCCAGCAGCTTCGACAGCTACGAGCAGTACTTC.

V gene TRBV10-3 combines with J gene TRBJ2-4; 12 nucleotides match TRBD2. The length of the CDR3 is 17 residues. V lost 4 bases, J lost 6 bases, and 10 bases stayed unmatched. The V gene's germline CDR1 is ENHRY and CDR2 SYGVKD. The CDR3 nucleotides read TGTGCCATCAGTGCCACGACTAGCGGGAGTGGGGGAAACATTCAGTACTTC. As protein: CAISATTSGSGGNIQYF.

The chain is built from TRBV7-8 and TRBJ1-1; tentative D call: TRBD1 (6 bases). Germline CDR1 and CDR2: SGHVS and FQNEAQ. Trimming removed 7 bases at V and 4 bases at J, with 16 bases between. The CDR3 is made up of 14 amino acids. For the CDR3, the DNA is TGTGCCAGCATCGAAGAGAGGGGGATCACTGAAGCTTTCTTT. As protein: CASIEERGITEAFF. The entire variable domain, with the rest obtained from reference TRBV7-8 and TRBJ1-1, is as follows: GAGVSQSPRYKVAKRGQDVALRCDPISGHVSLFWYQQALGQGPEFLTYFQNEAQLDKSGLPSDRFFAERPEGSVSTLKIQRTQQEDSAVYLCASIEERGITEAFFGQGTRLTVV.

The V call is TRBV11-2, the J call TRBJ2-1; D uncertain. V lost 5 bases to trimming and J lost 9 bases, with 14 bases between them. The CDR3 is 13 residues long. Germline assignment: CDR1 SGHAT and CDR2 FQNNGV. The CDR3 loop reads CASSPPIGGEQFF. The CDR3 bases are TGTGCCAGCAGCCCACCCATTGGTGGTGAGCAGTTCTTC.

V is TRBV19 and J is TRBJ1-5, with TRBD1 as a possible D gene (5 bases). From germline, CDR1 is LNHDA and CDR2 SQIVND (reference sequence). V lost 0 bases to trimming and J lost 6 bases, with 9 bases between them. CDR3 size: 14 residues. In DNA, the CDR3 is TGTGCCAGTAGTATAGACAGGGCTCCTCAGCCCCAGCATTTT. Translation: CASSIDRAPQPQHF. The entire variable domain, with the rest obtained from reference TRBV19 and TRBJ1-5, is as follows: DGGITQSPKYLFRKEGQNVTLSCEQNLNHDAMYWYRQDPGQGLRLIYYSQIVNDFQKGDIAEGYSVSREKKESFPLTVTSAQKNPTAFYLCASSIDRAPQPQHFGDGTRLSIL.

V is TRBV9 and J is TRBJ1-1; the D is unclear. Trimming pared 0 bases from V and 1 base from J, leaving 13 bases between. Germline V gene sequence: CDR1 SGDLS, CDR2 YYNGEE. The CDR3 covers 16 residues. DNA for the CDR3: TGTGCCAGCAGCGTAGGAGGAGGGAGGGCGAACACTGAAGCTTTCTTT. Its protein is CASSVGGGRANTEAFF.